This T cell receptor (beta chain) was observed in a study of preoperative IRX-2 immunotherapy in early breast cancer. Measured with immunoSEQ multiplex PCR; TCRdb has only the in-frame clones, and not every one. The sample contains around 95,000 clones, 86% of which appear only once. V was clipped by 5 bases and J by 2 bases, with 18 bases between them. CDR3 length: 16 amino acids. Per germline, CDR1 SGHRS and CDR2 YFSETQ. Treatment described: preoperative locoregional IRX-2 cytokine immunotherapy. Samples came from a phase Ib trial of preoperative locoregional IRX-2 cytokine immunotherapy. The sequence came from a human donor with breast cancer. The genes are TRBV5-1 and TRBJ2-3; D not certain. The sample here was tumor tissue, taken after IRX-2 immunotherapy. CDR3 residues: CASRKTLAGATDTQYF. CDR3 coding DNA: TGCGCCAGCAGGAAAACCCTGGCCGGTGCCACAGATACGCAGTATTTT.